Following are 27 T cell receptor beta chains from one sample sequenced in a study of cytomegalovirus exposure and HLA in healthy donors (dated by TCRdb to 2016 to 2017). The library was generated by the immunoSEQ multiplex PCR assay. The multiplex PCR relied on a mix of 60 forward primers for TCR Vbeta segments and 13 reverse primers for TCR Jbeta segments. Sourced from immuneACCESS, this table was stored by TCRdb with only in-frame sequences that have V and J called. A share of the clones is absent; for the studies checked, an unresolved V gene accounts for under half, and the remainder has no known explanation. This sample gives about 270,000 clones in total; roughly 70% of them show up just once. The ten largest account for around 2% of the sample. The sequencing input was PBMCs. All receptors derive from a female donor in good health and CMV-seronegative.

This clone was detected a few times. The chain couples TRBV4-1 to TRBJ1-5, with unresolved D. CDR1 and CDR2 from the germline V gene are MGHRA and YSYEKL. The CDR3 runs to 15 residues. The V and J ends lost 3 bases and 5 bases respectively, with 14 bases between them. The CDR3 loop is CASSQEANGYQPQHF. The CDR3 DNA reads TGCGCCAGCAGCCAGGAAGCGAACGGATATCAGCCCCAGCATTTT.

The chain is built from TRBV18 and TRBJ2-5; D is uncertain. CDR1 is KGHSH and CDR2 is LQKENI in the germline V gene. The V gene lost 4 bases and the J gene lost 5 bases, with 11 bases spanning the gap. This CDR3 has 13 residues. CDR3 residues: CASSRLPTETQYF. As DNA, the CDR3 is TGTGCCAGCTCACGGTTGCCTACGGAGACCCAGTACTTC.

The chain is built from TRBV7-3 and TRBJ2-3, with a tentative D call TRBD2 (6 bases). Trimming stripped 4 bases from V and 4 bases from J, with 15 bases between. Germline-derived CDR1 and CDR2 are SGHTA and FQGTGA. This CDR3 has 15 amino acids. For the CDR3, the DNA is TGTGCCAGCAGCTCCCGGCGGGATATTGCAGATACGCAGTATTTT. Protein sequence: CASSSRRDIADTQYF. The whole variable domain, remainder taken from reference TRBV7-3 and TRBJ2-3, is GAGVSQTPSNKVTEKGKYVELRCDPISGHTALYWYRQSLGQGPEFLIYFQGTGAADDSGLPNDRFFAVRPEGSVSTLKIQRTERGDSAVYLCASSSRRDIADTQYFGPGTRLTVL.

The chain employs TRBV5-4 and TRBJ2-3, with D maybe TRBD1 (7 bases). The germline gives CDR1 SGHNT, CDR2 YYREEE (reference sequence). With 3 bases removed from V and 6 bases from J, the gap between germline ends came to 8 bases. The CDR3 contains 12 residues. The CDR3 loop is CASSSGGDTQYF. The CDR3, as DNA: TGTGCCAGCAGCTCAGGGGGGGATACGCAGTATTTT.

This clone came up a few times. The rearrangement uses TRBV6-5 and TRBJ1-1; D gene uncertain. Trimming took off 5 bases at V and 2 bases at J, with 15 bases between the two ends. Germline V gene sequence: CDR1 MNHEY, CDR2 SVGAGI. This CDR3 comprises 15 residues. The CDR3 coding sequence is TGTGCCAGCAGTACCCGGACGGAGGCTAACACTGAAGCTTTCTTT. The encoded protein is CASSTRTEANTEAFF.

CDR3 DNA: TGTGCCAGCAGGCGCCGAGCAAACTACGAGCAGTACTTC. Amino acids: CASRRRANYEQYF. The chain employs TRBV11-2 and TRBJ2-7; D gene unclear. Germline loops: CDR1 SGHAT, CDR2 FQNNGV. V lost 6 bases, J lost 3 bases, and 12 bases lay in between. This CDR3 spans 13 amino acids. The whole variable domain, filled in from reference TRBV11-2 and TRBJ2-7, reads EAGVAQSPRYKIIEKRQSVAFWCNPISGHATLYWYQQILGQGPKLLIQFQNNGVVDDSQLPKDRFSAERLKGVDSTLKIQPAKLEDSAVYLCASRRRANYEQYFGPGTRLTVT.

This chain joins TRBV9 and TRBJ2-1, with TRBD2 matching 7 bases. With V trimmed by 3 bases and J by 4 bases, 10 bases remained unmatched. Germline V gives CDR1 SGDLS, CDR2 YYNGEE. The CDR3 loop spans 16 amino acids. DNA for the CDR3: TGTGCCAGCAGCGCCCGACGAGCGGGACTGTACAATGAGCAGTTCTTC. This sequence encodes CASSARRAGLYNEQFF.

The chain links TRBV6-5 to TRBJ1-2; TRBD1 agrees at 8 bases. CDR3 size: 15 residues. CDR1 and CDR2 from the germline V gene are MNHEY and SVGAGI. Unmatched junction bases numbered 6, after V lost 2 bases and J lost 4 bases. DNA for the CDR3: TGTGCCAGCAGTTACCGACAGGGGCGGGGCTATGGCTACACCTTC. Protein product: CASSYRQGRGYGYTF.

The chain uses TRBV20-1 and TRBJ2-1, with D uncertain. V was cut by 3 bases and J by 12 bases, with 9 bases left in between. The length of the CDR3 is 10 residues. The V gene's germline CDR1 is DFQATT and CDR2 SNEGSKA (reference sequence). In DNA, the CDR3 is TGCAGTGCTAGTCCCGGGTCGCAGTTCTTC. Translated, it gives CSASPGSQFF.

In this sample, this clone turned up once. The rearrangement uses TRBV18 and TRBJ1-2; D perhaps matches TRBD1 (6 bases). The CDR3 contains 16 residues. The germline CDR1 and CDR2 sequences are KGHSH and LQKENI. The V and J ends lost 4 bases and 4 bases respectively, with 19 bases between them. The CDR3 nucleotides are TGTGCCAGCTCACTTTCCAGGGGCCTACGGGGCTATGGCTACACCTTC. This codes for CASSLSRGLRGYGYTF.

The genes are TRBV5-6 and TRBJ1-2, with 8 bases aligning to TRBD1. CDR3 length: 14 amino acids. V gave up 0 bases and J gave up 5 bases; unmatched junction bases: 3. Germline-derived CDR1 and CDR2 are SGHDT and YYEEEE. CDR3 region: CASSLGTGKYGYTF. The CDR3 DNA follows: TGTGCCAGCAGCTTGGGGACAGGGAAGTATGGCTACACCTTC.

The rearrangement links TRBV7-9 to TRBJ2-2, with a tentative D call TRBD1 (5 bases). The V gene's germline CDR1 is SEHNR and CDR2 FQNEAQ (reference sequence). V was trimmed by 0 bases and J by 5 bases, leaving 10 bases between them. The CDR3 is 15 residues long. Here the CDR3 reads CASSLADRPTGELFF. The CDR3, as DNA: TGTGCCAGCAGCTTAGCAGACAGACCTACCGGGGAGCTGTTTTTT.

CDR3 sequence reads: CASSYGTEEAFF. CDR3 sequence (DNA): TGTGCCAGCAGTTACGGGACAGAAGAAGCTTTCTTT. The rearrangement uses TRBV6-5 and TRBJ1-1; the match to TRBD1 covers 7 bases. CDR3 length: 12 residues. V was pared by 2 bases and J by 8 bases, with 2 bases of the junction left unmatched. The V gene's germline CDR1 is MNHEY and CDR2 SVGAGI.

In its sample, this clone was seen a few times. The chain uses TRBV7-9 and TRBJ2-1; TRBD2 might be the D (6 bases). The CDR3 loop spans 16 amino acids. With 4 bases removed from V and 2 bases from J, the gap between germline ends came to 15 bases. CDR1 is SEHNR, CDR2 FQNEAQ, per germline (reference sequence). DNA of the CDR3: TGTGCCAGCAGCTCCCAGACTAGTTCCCCCTACAATGAGCAGTTCTTC. It yields the protein CASSSQTSSPYNEQFF.

J is TRBJ1-2 and V is TRBV6-1, with D tentatively TRBD1 (6 bases). Trimming took 11 bases from V and 8 from J, leaving 18 bases between them. The CDR3 totals 12 residues. CDR1 and CDR2 from the germline V gene are MNHNS and SASEGT. The CDR3 loop reads CAARGGGGGYTF. DNA for the CDR3: TGTGCCGCTAGGGGGGGCGGGGGCGGCTACACCTTC.

The genes are TRBV19 and TRBJ2-2; D unresolved. The CDR3 loop spans 13 amino acids. Germline V CDR1 and CDR2: LNHDA, SQIVND (reference sequence). V was pared by 3 bases and J by 6 bases, with 8 bases between. The CDR3 loop reads CASSIGLPGELFF. In nucleotides, the CDR3 is TGTGCCAGTAGTATTGGGCTTCCCGGGGAGCTGTTTTTT. The whole variable domain, filled in from reference TRBV19 and TRBJ2-2, reads DGGITQSPKYLFRKEGQNVTLSCEQNLNHDAMYWYRQDPGQGLRLIYYSQIVNDFQKGDIAEGYSVSREKKESFPLTVTSAQKNPTAFYLCASSIGLPGELFFGEGSRLTVL.

This clone was seen only a few times. The germline gene is not matched at one end of the junction; a read error may be the cause. V is TRBV10-3 and J is TRBJ1-2; unclear D gene. This CDR3 has 13 residues. Germline V gene data show CDR1 as ENHRY and CDR2 as SYGVKD. The CDR3 nucleotides are TGTGCCAGCAGTGATACAGTGGGCTATGGCTACACCTTC. The encoded protein is CASSDTVGYGYTF.

This clone has only a few counts. The junction departs from germline at one end; a sequencing error may be responsible. This chain joins TRBV9 and TRBJ1-1, with D possibly matching TRBD1 (6 bases). Germline CDR1 is SGDLS and CDR2 is YYNGEE. This CDR3 has 13 amino acids. The CDR3 reads CASSVEGDTQAFF. For the CDR3, the DNA is TGTGCCAGCAGCGTAGAGGGGGACACTCAAGCTTTCTTT.

This clone was detected only a few times. This chain links TRBV19 with TRBJ1-3; D is unresolved. This CDR3 contains 16 residues. In germline, CDR1 is LNHDA, CDR2 SQIVND (reference sequence). Trimming pared 6 bases from V and 2 bases from J, leaving 17 bases between. CDR3 DNA: TGTGCCAGTAGACCTGGAGGGCCCCGCACTGGAAACACCATATATTTT. Translation: CASRPGGPRTGNTIYF. Drawing the rest from reference TRBV19 and TRBJ1-3, the complete variable domain is DGGITQSPKYLFRKEGQNVTLSCEQNLNHDAMYWYRQDPGQGLRLIYYSQIVNDFQKGDIAEGYSVSREKKESFPLTVTSAQKNPTAFYLCASRPGGPRTGNTIYFGEGSWLTVV.

As to this clone: At one end the junction does not follow the germline gene, possibly because of a read error. The chain uses TRBV7-9 and TRBJ1-2; D gene ambiguous. From germline, CDR1 is SEHNR and CDR2 FQNEAQ (reference sequence). There are 13 residues in the CDR3. The chain's CDR3 is CSSSLESYYGYTF. The CDR3 DNA sequence: TGTTCCAGCAGCTTGGAGAGTTACTATGGCTACACCTTC.

This clone has just one count. This CDR3 is CASSLNSEQYF. In DNA, the CDR3 is TGTGCCAGCAGCCTAAACAGCGAGCAGTACTTC. This chain uses TRBV7-9 with TRBJ2-7; D gene unclear. This CDR3 region has 11 residues. Looked up from germline, CDR1 is SEHNR and CDR2 is FQNEAQ (reference sequence). Deletions cut 5 bases from V and 6 bases from J, with 8 bases between.

The V and J genes are TRBV27 and TRBJ1-4; D gene uncertain. The CDR3 contains 15 residues. In germline, CDR1 is MNHEY, CDR2 SMNVEV (reference sequence). With 0 bases removed from V and 9 bases from J, the gap between germline ends came to 14 bases. CDR3 amino acids: CASSLSARSGKKLFF. As DNA, the CDR3 is TGTGCCAGCAGTTTATCAGCCAGGTCAGGAAAAAAACTGTTTTTT.

The V call is TRBV2, the J call TRBJ2-5; D unresolved. The CDR3 is 11 amino acids. CDR1 is SNHLY and CDR2 is FYNNEI in the germline V gene. V was trimmed by 8 bases and J by 2 bases, leaving 6 bases between them. The CDR3 region is CASARQETQYF. CDR3 DNA sequence: TGTGCCAGCGCACGGCAAGAGACCCAGTACTTC.

The table lists this clone with a count of one. The chain recombines TRBV5-6 with TRBJ2-5, with TRBD1 matching over 7 bases. The end of the DNA fits TRBJ2-7 better, so the J call may be wrong. Germline values: CDR1 SGHDT, CDR2 YYEEEE. The CDR3 is made up of 14 amino acids. This CDR3 reads CASSFIDRAYEQYF. CDR3 sequence (DNA): TGTGCCAGCAGCTTTATCGACAGGGCCTACGAGCAGTACTTC.

The gene calls are TRBV30 and TRBJ1-2; D is uncertain. V gave up 1 base and J gave up 6 bases, with 9 bases separating them. The CDR3 loop spans 12 amino acids. The germline V gene has CDR1 GTSNPN and CDR2 SVGIG (reference sequence). The CDR3 spells CAWSELFDGYTF. CDR3 coding DNA: TGTGCCTGGAGTGAATTATTTGATGGCTACACCTTC.

In regard to this clone: Other DNA sequences from this sample encode an identical CDR3 as well. The chain recombines TRBV5-1 with TRBJ1-5, with TRBD1 matching 7 bases. This CDR3 is built from 15 residues. Germline loops: CDR1 SGHRS, CDR2 YFSETQ. V lost 0 bases and J lost 4; bases outside the gene matches: 4. CDR3 sequence: CASSLEGGSNQPQHF. CDR3 nucleotides: TGCGCCAGCAGCTTGGAAGGGGGCTCTAATCAGCCCCAGCATTTT.

The chain recombines TRBV5-1 with TRBJ2-2, with 8 bases aligning to TRBD1. Germline V gene data show CDR1 as SGHRS and CDR2 as YFSETQ. CDR3 length: 15 amino acids. Trimming at V came to 5 bases and at J to 1 base, leaving 4 bases not matched to a gene. The CDR3 DNA is TGCGCCAGCAGAGCCGGGACAGGGAACACCGGGGAGCTGTTTTTT. Translated: CASRAGTGNTGELFF.